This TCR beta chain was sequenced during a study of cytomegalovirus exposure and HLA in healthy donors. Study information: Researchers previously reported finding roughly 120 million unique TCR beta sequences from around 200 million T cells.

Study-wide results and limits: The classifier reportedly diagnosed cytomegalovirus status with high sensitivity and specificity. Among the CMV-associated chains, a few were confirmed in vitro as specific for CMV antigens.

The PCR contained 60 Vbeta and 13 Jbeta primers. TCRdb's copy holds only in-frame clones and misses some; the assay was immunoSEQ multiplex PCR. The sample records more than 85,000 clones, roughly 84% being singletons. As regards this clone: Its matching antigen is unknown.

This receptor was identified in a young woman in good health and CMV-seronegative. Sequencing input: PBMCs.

The CDR3 here is CASSTHDRGVGQPQHF. CDR3 nucleotides: TGTGCCAGTAGTACCCACGACAGGGGAGTTGGTCAGCCCCAGCATTTT. This rearrangement joins TRBV19 to TRBJ1-5, with 8 bases aligning to TRBD1. J lost 6 bases, V lost 4 bases, and 11 bases had no gene match. Germline values: CDR1 LNHDA, CDR2 SQIVND (reference sequence). The CDR3 is 16 amino acids.